This is a list of T cell receptor beta chains from one sample in a study of T cells in localized non-small cell lung cancer. Method: immunoSEQ multiplex PCR; TCRdb's copy keeps in-frame clones and lacks some. Counted here are about 47,000 clones, around 87% occurring once; the ten biggest clones make up 2.5%. Sequenced material: PBMCs, taken before any cancer treatment. These TCRs come from a man aged 40 to 70 with stage II lung adenocarcinoma. The CDR3 runs from the conserved cysteine through the conserved F or W. Each record gives: D gene, clone size, J gene, V gene, CDR3 DNA, CDR3 protein. The D gene is left open where the match is weak. Not all rows give a size; the values are once, few, many and, for expanded clones, a class.

D: TRBD2; size: NA; J: TRBJ2-1; V: TRBV7-3; DNA: TGTGCCAGCAGCCCCAAGATGCAGCGGGGGAACAATGAGCAGTTCTTC; CDR3: CASSPKMQRGNNEQFF
D: TRBD1; size: NA; J: TRBJ1-6; V: TRBV7-3; DNA: TGTGCCAGCAGCCCCGGGACAGGGGTCAGTAATTCACCCCTCCACTTT; CDR3: CASSPGTGVSNSPLHF
D: TRBD1; size: NA; J: TRBJ2-4; V: TRBV19; DNA: TGTGCCAGTAGTATAGCAGGAGGAGGAGTCACGGCAGGGGGCAAAAACATTCAGTACTTC; CDR3: CASSIAGGGVTAGGKNIQYF
D: TRBD2; size: NA; J: TRBJ2-3; V: TRBV7-2; DNA: TGTGCCAGCAGCTTGACTAGCAGAAGCACAGATACGCAGTATTTT; CDR3: CASSLTSRSTDTQYF
D: NA; size: NA; J: TRBJ1-2; V: TRBV6-6; DNA: TGTGCCAGCAGTCATAACAGGGAAAGGGGCTATGGCTACACCTTC; CDR3: CASSHNRERGYGYTF
D: NA; size: NA; J: TRBJ1-6; V: TRBV11-1; DNA: TGTGCCAGCAGCTTAATTGGGCGGACAGCAAGAGGCTATAATTCACCCCTCCACTTT; CDR3: CASSLIGRTARGYNSPLHF
D: NA; size: NA; J: TRBJ1-5; V: TRBV2; DNA: TGTGCCAGCAGTGAAGGTTATAGCAATCAGCCCCAGCATTTT; CDR3: CASSEGYSNQPQHF
D: TRBD1; size: NA; J: TRBJ2-3; V: TRBV7-2; DNA: TGTGCCAGCAGCTCCCCGGACAGGGTCATGGGAGATACGCAGTATTTT; CDR3: CASSSPDRVMGDTQYF
D: NA; size: once; J: TRBJ2-5; V: TRBV19; DNA: TGTGCCAGTAGTCAAGAAGGGGAAGAGACCCAGTACTTC; CDR3: CASSQEGEETQYF
D: NA; size: NA; J: TRBJ2-4; V: TRBV4-1; DNA: TGCGCCAGCAGCCAGCAAGGGGGAAGAGGAAACATTCAGTACTTC; CDR3: CASSQQGGRGNIQYF
D: TRBD1; size: NA; J: TRBJ2-2; V: TRBV5-4; DNA: TGTGCCAGCAGCCCGACAGGGGGCTATCACGGGGAGCTGTTTTTT; CDR3: CASSPTGGYHGELFF
D: NA; size: NA; J: TRBJ2-5; V: TRBV4-1; DNA: TGCGCCAGCAGCCAAGATCGAGAGACAGTTGAAGAGACCCAGTACTTC; CDR3: CASSQDRETVEETQYF
D: TRBD1; size: NA; J: TRBJ1-1; V: TRBV19; DNA: TGTGCCAGTAGGGCGACAGGGGCTACTGAAGCTTTCTTT; CDR3: CASRATGATEAFF
D: NA; size: NA; J: TRBJ1-2; V: TRBV10-3; DNA: TGTGCCATCAGTGAGTCGGATAACAGGGTTCACTATGGCTACACCTTC; CDR3: CAISESDNRVHYGYTF
D: NA; size: once; J: TRBJ2-3; V: TRBV27; DNA: TGTGCCAGCAGTTTAAATATGGATGTTGCCTCGGGGCCCACAGATACGCAGTATTTT; CDR3: CASSLNMDVASGPTDTQYF
D: NA; size: few; J: TRBJ1-1; V: TRBV30; DNA: TGTGCCTGGAACCCCTGGGACACTGAAGCTTTCTTT; CDR3: CAWNPWDTEAFF
D: NA; size: NA; J: TRBJ1-3; V: TRBV6-1; DNA: TGTGCCAGCACCGAGGATCCTGGAAACACCATATATTTT; CDR3: CASTEDPGNTIYF
D: NA; size: NA; J: TRBJ2-7; V: TRBV7-2; DNA: TGTGCCAGCAGCTTTCTGCGGGACGAGCAGTACTTC; CDR3: CASSFLRDEQYF
D: NA; size: NA; J: TRBJ2-6; V: TRBV5-1; DNA: TGCGCCAGCAGCTTGAAGGGGCCTGGGGCCAACGTCCTGACTTTC; CDR3: CASSLKGPGANVLTF
D: NA; size: NA; J: TRBJ2-2; V: TRBV19; DNA: TGTGCCAGTAGGGCGGGGGCCCTTACCGGGGAGCTGTTTTTT; CDR3: CASRAGALTGELFF
D: NA; size: NA; J: TRBJ1-2; V: TRBV18; DNA: TGTGCCAGCTCACCAGATAACTATGGCTACACCTTC; CDR3: CASSPDNYGYTF
D: NA; size: NA; J: TRBJ2-3; V: TRBV6-4; DNA: TGTGCCAGCAGTGACTACCCTACAGGGAGAGACACAGATACGCAGTATTTT; CDR3: CASSDYPTGRDTDTQYF
D: NA; size: NA; J: TRBJ1-2; V: TRBV7-6; DNA: TGTGCCAGCAGCTTAGAGGAGGGGAAGGGTAGTGGCTACACCTTC; CDR3: CASSLEEGKGSGYTF
D: TRBD1; size: NA; J: TRBJ1-1; V: TRBV13; DNA: TGTGCCAGCAGCACTCCGCTCGAGATGACAGGGGCGAACACTGAAGCTTTCTTT; CDR3: CASSTPLEMTGANTEAFF
D: TRBD1; size: NA; J: TRBJ1-1; V: TRBV7-8; DNA: TGTGCCAGCAGCTCAGGGGACAGGGAAGCTTTCTTT; CDR3: CASSSGDREAFF
D: NA; size: NA; J: TRBJ1-3; V: TRBV30; DNA: TGTGCCTGGAGAGGCACGGGAAACACCATATATTTT; CDR3: CAWRGTGNTIYF
D: NA; size: NA; J: TRBJ2-4; V: TRBV29-1; DNA: TGCAGCGTTGAGGTGGGGTCCATTCAGTACTTC; CDR3: CSVEVGSIQYF
D: NA; size: once; J: TRBJ1-5; V: TRBV15; DNA: TGTGCTACAAGCAGGGGAGGTGATAATCAGCCCCAGCATTTT; CDR3: CATSRGGDNQPQHF
D: NA; size: NA; J: TRBJ2-1; V: TRBV6-1; DNA: TGTGCCAGCAGTGAGTGGGGGTGGGAGCAGTTCTTC; CDR3: CASSEWGWEQFF
D: NA; size: NA; J: TRBJ2-3; V: TRBV6-1; DNA: TGTGCCAGCAGTGACGGGGATGGGACAGATACGCAGTATTTT; CDR3: CASSDGDGTDTQYF
D: NA; size: NA; J: TRBJ2-3; V: TRBV5-5; DNA: TGTGCCAGCAGCTTAGGGGGACACACAGATACGCAGTATTTT; CDR3: CASSLGGHTDTQYF
D: NA; size: NA; J: TRBJ1-2; V: TRBV5-1; DNA: TGCGCCAGCAGCTTGGGGGGGACGACTTTTAACTATGGCTACACCTTC; CDR3: CASSLGGTTFNYGYTF
D: NA; size: NA; J: TRBJ1-2; V: TRBV11-2; DNA: TGTGCCAGCAGCCGCGGGGCGGGGACCGACTATGGCTACACCTTC; CDR3: CASSRGAGTDYGYTF
D: NA; size: NA; J: TRBJ2-5; V: TRBV7-2; DNA: TGTGCCAGCAGCTTGGGGGGAGAACCGGGAGAGACCCAGTACTTC; CDR3: CASSLGGEPGETQYF
D: NA; size: NA; J: TRBJ1-5; V: TRBV29-1; DNA: TGCAGCGTTCAGGAGAATAGCAATCAGCCCCAGCATTTT; CDR3: CSVQENSNQPQHF
D: NA; size: NA; J: TRBJ2-6; V: TRBV6-5; DNA: TGTGCCAGCAGTTTCGGGACGTCCAACGTCCTGACTTTC; CDR3: CASSFGTSNVLTF
D: TRBD1; size: few; J: TRBJ1-4; V: TRBV19; DNA: TGTGCCAGTGGAGGGACAGCTAATGAAAAACTGTTTTTT; CDR3: CASGGTANEKLFF
D: NA; size: NA; J: TRBJ1-1; V: TRBV10-3; DNA: TGTGCCATCAGTGAGGACCCCGGGAAGGGCACTGAAGCTTTCTTT; CDR3: CAISEDPGKGTEAFF
D: NA; size: NA; J: TRBJ1-1; V: TRBV5-8; DNA: TGTGCCAGCAGCCGCGGACAGAGGGTGGGTGAAGCTTTCTTT; CDR3: CASSRGQRVGEAFF
D: TRBD1; size: NA; J: TRBJ1-4; V: TRBV6-1; DNA: TGTGCCAGCAGTGGGACAGGGTCGAGGGCCTATGAAAAACTGTTTTTT; CDR3: CASSGTGSRAYEKLFF
D: TRBD2; size: once; J: TRBJ2-2; V: TRBV2; DNA: TGTGCCAGCAGTGATTCGGGCGGGGGTAAAACCGGGGAGCTGTTTTTT; CDR3: CASSDSGGGKTGELFF
D: TRBD1; size: NA; J: TRBJ1-2; V: TRBV19; DNA: TGTGCCAGTAGTGAGGGGGCAGGTAACTATGGCTACACCTTC; CDR3: CASSEGAGNYGYTF
D: TRBD2; size: once; J: TRBJ2-3; V: TRBV5-1; DNA: TGCGCCAGCAGCTCGACTAGCGGGGGGCCCAGACTCACAGATACGCAGTATTTT; CDR3: CASSSTSGGPRLTDTQYF
D: NA; size: once; J: TRBJ1-5; V: TRBV18; DNA: TGTGCCAGCTCGCCGGGATTCAATCAGCCCCAGCATTTT; CDR3: CASSPGFNQPQHF
D: NA; size: NA; J: TRBJ1-4; V: TRBV7-9; DNA: TGTGCCATCCTGGGGCCGAATGAAAAACTGTTTTTT; CDR3: CAILGPNEKLFF
D: NA; size: NA; J: TRBJ2-2; V: TRBV4-1; DNA: TGCGCCAGCAGCCAAGAGGCCGTAAGCAGGTCGCCCGGGGAGCTGTTTTTT; CDR3: CASSQEAVSRSPGELFF
D: NA; size: NA; J: TRBJ2-1; V: TRBV5-1; DNA: TGCGCCAGCACCCTTGAGGGGAATACCTACAATGAGCAGTTCTTC; CDR3: CASTLEGNTYNEQFF
D: NA; size: NA; J: TRBJ2-2; V: TRBV5-4; DNA: TGTGCCAGCAGCTTTTTACAGGGGAACACCGGGGAGCTGTTTTTT; CDR3: CASSFLQGNTGELFF